This T cell receptor (beta chain) emerged from a study of blood T cell repertoires in COVID-19 (dated by TCRdb to 2020 to 2021). Regarding the study in general: Collaborator samples came from the United States, Italy and Spain and covered acute and convalescent phases of COVID-19. The material from the prospective study consisted of cDNA or gDNA derived from T cells, B-cell-depleted T cells, or PBMCs. The dataset comprised deeply sampled blood TCRbeta repertoires from subjects exposed to, actively infected with, or recovered from COVID-19. The repertoires were released in a freely available public database meant as a resource for research on the immune response to SARS-CoV-2. The samples were drawn from the first 160 participants of the ongoing ImmuneRACE study and from 1,254 subjects provided by 6 global collaborators. The sample metadata nearly always contained a de-identified subject ID, COVID-19 status, age in years and sex. Where HLA class I and class II types were available, the types were taken from metadata supplied by the sample provider, not from assay-based typing.

For CDR1 and CDR2, the germline V gene (reference sequence) lists SEHNR and FQNEAQ. Trimmed from V: 4 bases; trimmed from J: 2 bases; junction bases lacking a gene match: 7. The CDR3 contains 15 residues, cysteine and phenylalanine counted. The entry retains the CDR3 DNA only, 45 bases that are in frame from base 1. General findings and caveats noted by the study authors: The quantity of clinical and demographic metadata differed by source and by participant and was supplied without curation.

As regards this clone: Its antigen remains undetermined. No qualities accompany the bases; no much larger clone lies one base away.

Collaborating institutions collected whole blood in K2EDTA tubes following their own protocols. Collaborator samples were shipped for TCRbeta analysis as frozen whole blood, isolated PBMCs, or DNA extracted from either sample type. TCRbeta CDR3 regions were amplified from genomic DNA by means of the immunoSEQ Assay, a bias-controlled multiplex PCR. The published analysis was carried out like this. Nucleated cell counts per sample were estimated from amplification of reference gene primers within the assay. To quantify the absolute abundance of each unique TCRbeta CDR3 rearrangement, sequence reads were collapsed and filtered. Productive Simpson clonality was computed per sample as the square root of Simpson's diversity index over productive rearrangements. The table was pulled from immuneACCESS by TCRdb, which kept in-frame rearrangements only. Such tables lose some clones; where checked, under half of the loss comes from unresolved V genes, and the rest has no known cause. V, J and clone size are taken as reported in that table, and D and trimming were inferred from the DNA itself. A total of 150,000 to 200,000 clones appear in this sample, about 80% of them only once. 7% to 9% of the sample comes from the top ten.

The sequenced sample consisted of peripheral blood. The clonotype originates from a man in his 60s with acute or convalescent COVID-19. This receptor chain uses TRBV7-9 and TRBJ1-1; the junction holds 7 bases that match TRBD1. This receptor carries the CDR3 CASSSRQGDNTEAFF. Here is the DNA: TGTGCCAGCAGCTCTCGACAGGGTGACAACACTGAAGCTTTCTTT.